The rows below give T cell receptor beta chains drawn from one sample of a study of blood T cell repertoires in COVID-19. The data were produced by immunoSEQ multiplex PCR, yet TCRdb's version contains in-frame clones alone and is incomplete. Here the sample spans 150,000 to 200,000 clones, roughly 84% being singletons. Sequencing was carried out using peripheral blood. These receptors were collected from a man older than 75 with COVID-19, enrolled during active disease. Each CDR3 is given with its conserved first and last residue. D genes are given only for firm matches. Only part of the rows carry a size: once, few, many, or a class if the clone is expanded.

J gene,V gene,clone size,D gene,CDR3 protein,CDR3 DNA
TRBJ1-4,TRBV5-4,-,TRBD1,CASSLRDSNEKLFF,TGTGCCAGCAGCTTGAGGGACAGTAATGAAAAACTGTTTTTT
TRBJ1-6,TRBV6-4,-,-,CASSGVQGNSPLHF,TGTGCCAGCAGTGGTGTTCAGGGAAATTCACCCCTCCACTTT
TRBJ1-1,TRBV19,-,-,CASSQGTGTEAFF,TGTGCCAGTAGTCAGGGGACGGGCACTGAAGCTTTCTTT
TRBJ2-2,TRBV19,-,-,CASSSLWGGNTGELFF,TGTGCCAGTAGCTCTTTATGGGGCGGAAACACCGGGGAGCTGTTTTTT
TRBJ2-1,TRBV19,once,-,CASSIREGAEGYNEQFF,TGTGCCAGTAGTATACGGGAGGGGGCAGAAGGCTACAATGAGCAGTTCTTC
TRBJ1-2,TRBV19,-,-,CASSLTQGGGSGYGYTF,TGTGCCAGTAGTCTCACACAGGGCGGCGGGAGCGGCTATGGCTACACCTTC
TRBJ2-3,TRBV11-2,-,-,CASSGRTDTQYF,TGTGCCAGCAGCGGGCGAACAGATACGCAGTATTTT
TRBJ1-2,TRBV5-1,-,-,CASSLDAINYGYTF,TGCGCCAGCAGCTTGGACGCGATTAACTATGGCTACACCTTC
TRBJ1-6,TRBV6-1,-,-,CASSWFGQNSPLHF,TGTGCCAGCAGTTGGTTTGGACAGAATTCACCCCTCCACTTT
TRBJ2-5,TRBV10-3,-,-,CAIRSQETQYF,TGTGCCATCAGGTCTCAAGAGACCCAGTACTTC
TRBJ2-2,TRBV14,-,-,CASSLPGLGRELFF,TGTGCCAGCAGCCTCCCTGGACTGGGTAGGGAGCTGTTTTTT
TRBJ2-3,TRBV9,-,TRBD2,CASSVEGGGAVDTQYF,TGTGCCAGCAGCGTAGAAGGCGGGGGGGCCGTAGATACGCAGTATTTT
TRBJ1-3,TRBV9,-,-,CASSVNWTPASGNTIYF,TGTGCCAGCAGCGTAAACTGGACACCCGCTTCTGGAAACACCATATATTTT
TRBJ1-2,TRBV20-1,-,-,CSASYGDNYGYTF,TGCAGTGCTAGTTACGGGGATAACTATGGCTACACCTTC
TRBJ1-5,TRBV9,-,-,CASSVGSDQPQHF,TGTGCCAGCAGCGTAGGATCAGATCAGCCCCAGCATTTT
TRBJ1-3,TRBV11-3,-,-,CASSLFSGGNTIYF,TGTGCCAGCAGCTTGTTCTCTGGCGGAAACACCATATATTTT
TRBJ2-3,TRBV6-2/TRBV6-3,-,TRBD2,CASSPPSGGWDTQYF,TGTGCCAGCAGTCCACCAAGCGGGGGATGGGATACGCAGTATTTT
TRBJ1-2,TRBV6-1,-,-,CASSEIVFFRGNYGYTF,TGTGCCAGCAGTGAAATCGTTTTTTTTAGGGGAAACTATGGCTACACCTTC
TRBJ2-7,TRBV19,-,-,CASSIGRDYEQYF,TGTGCCAGTAGTATTGGCAGGGACTACGAGCAGTACTTC
TRBJ1-6,TRBV28,few,-,CASSLSRYNSPLHF,TGTGCCAGCAGTTTGTCCAGGTATAATTCACCCCTCCACTTT
TRBJ1-1,TRBV21-1,-,-,CASSKWPHGGSGGNTEAFF,TGTGCCAGCAGCAAATGGCCGCATGGGGGGTCAGGGGGGAACACTGAAGCTTTCTTT
TRBJ1-4,TRBV7-7,-,TRBD1,CASSTGQGSNEKLFF,TGTGCCAGCAGCACAGGACAGGGGTCTAATGAAAAACTGTTTTTT
TRBJ2-7,TRBV6-5,once,TRBD1,CASSKTGGPYEQYF,TGTGCCAGCAGTAAGACAGGGGGCCCCTACGAGCAGTACTTC
TRBJ1-3,TRBV6-5,-,-,CASSSDFNSGNTIYF,TGTGCCAGCAGTTCGGACTTTAACTCTGGAAACACCATATATTTT
TRBJ2-1,TRBV29-1,once,TRBD1,CSVRDRSSYNEQFF,TGCAGCGTTCGGGACAGGTCTTCCTACAATGAGCAGTTCTTC
TRBJ1-2,TRBV6-2/TRBV6-3,-,-,CASSTAGSVWGYTF,TGTGCCAGCAGCACCGCCGGGTCAGTATGGGGCTACACCTTC
TRBJ1-5,TRBV2,few,TRBD1,CASSDGTGALRNQPQHF,TGTGCCAGCAGTGACGGGACAGGGGCTCTCCGCAATCAGCCCCAGCATTTT
TRBJ2-3,TRBV6-1,-,TRBD2,CASSVGLAGRGTDTQYF,TGTGCCAGCAGTGTTGGACTAGCGGGGAGGGGCACAGATACGCAGTATTTT
TRBJ1-2,TRBV6-1,-,TRBD1,CASSEPRDRGIF,TGTGCCAGCAGTGAGCCCCGGGACAGGGGGATCTTC
TRBJ1-4,TRBV6-5,-,-,CASRLWGAVNEKLFF,TGTGCCAGCAGGCTCTGGGGAGCAGTTAATGAAAAACTGTTTTTT
TRBJ1-4,TRBV19,-,TRBD1,CASSDRDRGEKLFF,TGTGCCAGTAGTGACCGGGACAGGGGCGAAAAACTGTTTTTT
TRBJ2-7,TRBV6-6,-,-,CASSLMAYEQYF,TGTGCCAGCAGTTTAATGGCTTACGAGCAGTACTTC
TRBJ2-7,TRBV29-1,-,TRBD1,CSAETGGTAYEQYF,TGCAGCGCCGAGACAGGGGGCACTGCCTACGAGCAGTACTTC
TRBJ1-2,TRBV2,few,-,CASTRDIYGYTF,TGTGCCAGCACCCGGGACATTTATGGCTACACCTTC
TRBJ1-1,TRBV9,-,-,CASSPALSMNTEAFF,TGTGCCAGCAGCCCAGCCCTTAGCATGAACACTGAAGCTTTCTTT
TRBJ2-2,TRBV7-3,-,TRBD1,CASSALPTGANTGELFF,TGTGCCAGCAGCGCCCTCCCGACAGGGGCGAACACCGGGGAGCTGTTTTTT
TRBJ2-3,TRBV9,-,-,CASSVQGTDTQYF,TGTGCCAGCAGCGTTCAGGGGACAGATACGCAGTATTTT
TRBJ2-5,TRBV12-3/TRBV12-4,-,-,CASSSAVETQYF,TGTGCCAGCAGTTCCGCAGTGGAGACCCAGTACTTC